The entry that follows covers one T cell receptor beta chain sequence. No antigen is known for it. These data are taken from a study of vaccination and CD4 T cells after COVID-19. Study-level information: Vaccination of participants consisted of two doses of either BNT162b2 or mRNA-1273 vaccine.

Researchers used the Oncomine TCR Beta short-read assay to sequence DNA from cultured CD4+ T cells. Each CDR3 protein is one row after TCRdb ran MiXCR on the PCR reads. The sample has more than 15,000 distinct CDR3 sequences, about 42% seen once. Treatment in this sample: roughly nine-day PBMC culture with coronavirus spike peptide pools or control peptides (ViraFEST assay). After expanding antigen-specific T cells with peptide pools, ViraFEST sequenced their TCRs. Trimming at V came to 0 bases and at J to 13 bases, leaving 0 bases not matched to a gene. The CDR3 extends over 11 amino acids. Germline V gives CDR1 SGHTA, CDR2 FQGNSA.

V gene TRBV7-2 combines with J gene TRBJ2-1; 7 bases agree with TRBD1. The starting material was CD4+ T cells from blood, cultured in vitro, obtained before SARS-CoV-2 vaccination. This TCR came from a human donor who received a COVID-19 vaccine. CDR3: CASSLAGGQFF. The CDR3 bases are TGTGCCAGCAGCTTAGCAGGGGGCCAGTTCTTC.